Listed below are T cell receptor beta chains from one sample, sequenced in a study of blood T cells in healthy people across ages. In TCRdb, the 5' RACE reads were re-called with MiXCR into one record per CDR3 protein. The table lists nearly 1 million distinct CDR3 sequences, 45% to 60% of them singletons, with roughly 23% in the top ten. The sample consisted of blood. Receptor source: a woman aged 55-75 years in good health. Each CDR3 is given with its conserved first and last residue. The D gene is left open where the match is weak. Some rows mark clone size as missing; the rest say once, few, many or name a class of expanded clone.

V,J,D,size,DNA,CDR3
TRBV20-1,TRBJ1-5,TRBD1,-,TGCAGTGCTAAGGACAGGAGGAGTCAGCCCCAGCATTTT,CSAKDRRSQPQHF
TRBV7-9,TRBJ1-2,-,-,TGTGCCGGCAGCTTGGGAGGAGGGAACTATGGCTACACCTTC,CAGSLGGGNYGYTF
TRBV11-1,TRBJ2-7,-,few,TGTGCCAGCAGCTTAGGTCGGGGATGGGCCTACGAGCAGTACTTC,CASSLGRGWAYEQYF
TRBV6-6,TRBJ2-2,-,-,TGTGCCAGCAGTCTAGAGGCCGGGGAGCTGTTTTTT,CASSLEAGELFF
TRBV11-2,TRBJ2-1,TRBD2,many,TGTGCCAGCAGCCCCAGGGCCCCGGGACTAGCGGGAGTTACCTCCTACAATGAGCAGTTCTTC,CASSPRAPGLAGVTSYNEQFF
TRBV5-8,TRBJ2-3,-,few,TGTGCCAGCAGCTTGGACCGCCTTCCCACAGATACGCAGTATTTT,CASSLDRLPTDTQYF
TRBV7-3,TRBJ2-1,-,-,TGTGCCAGCAGCCCAGGGGAGTTCCCCTACAATGAGCAGTTCTTC,CASSPGEFPYNEQFF
TRBV6-2/TRBV6-3,TRBJ2-5,-,-,TGTGCCAGCAGTTACTCAAGGCGAGGGGCCCAGTACTTC,CASSYSRRGAQYF
TRBV12-3/TRBV12-4,TRBJ1-5,-,-,TGTGCCAGCCGCTTCGACCGTTATCAGCCCCAGCATTTT,CASRFDRYQPQHF
TRBV6-2/TRBV6-3,TRBJ2-7,TRBD1,-,TGTGCCAGCAGTTCCGGGACAGGGGTCATCGAGCAGTACTTC,CASSSGTGVIEQYF
TRBV9,TRBJ2-1,-,-,TGTGCCAGCAGCGTTTTGCCAATGACGGAGCAGTTCTTC,CASSVLPMTEQFF
TRBV20-1,TRBJ2-7,TRBD1,-,TGCAGTGCTAGGGGACAGTATTGGGGTCTCGAGCAGTACTTC,CSARGQYWGLEQYF
TRBV11-2,TRBJ2-7,-,-,TGTGCCAGCAACCCCCCGGAGAGGTACGAGCAGTACTTC,CASNPPERYEQYF
TRBV29-1,TRBJ2-5,-,few,TGCAGCGTGTTCCGAAACGGCCAAGAGACCCAGTACTTC,CSVFRNGQETQYF
TRBV7-2,TRBJ2-5,TRBD1,-,TGTGCCAGCAGCCGGCTGGGACAGCAAGAGACCCAGTACTTC,CASSRLGQQETQYF
TRBV20-1,TRBJ2-5,TRBD1,-,TGCAGTGCCGCGGACAGGGGAAGTGTAGAGACCCAGTACTTC,CSAADRGSVETQYF
TRBV4-2,TRBJ2-7,-,few,TGTGCCAGCAGCCAAGATACATTGGCAGGGGCCAGCGAGCAGTACTTC,CASSQDTLAGASEQYF
TRBV7-2,TRBJ2-5,-,-,TGTGCCAGCAGCTTAGGACCCACGCAGAGGGAGACCCAGTACTTC,CASSLGPTQRETQYF
TRBV5-1,TRBJ2-7,-,-,TGCGCCAGCAGCCACCCGGGGGACACCGAGCAGTACTTC,CASSHPGDTEQYF
TRBV24-1,TRBJ2-7,-,-,TGTGCCACCAGAAGCCGTATTGGGGCCGGGTCCTACGAGCAGTACTTC,CATRSRIGAGSYEQYF
TRBV9,TRBJ2-3,TRBD2,few,TGTGCCAGCAGCGTAAGCACGACTAGCGCCACAGATACGCAGTATTTT,CASSVSTTSATDTQYF
TRBV27,TRBJ2-5,-,-,TGTGCCAGCAGTTCCTACAGGAGACCAGGGGAGACCCAGTACTTC,CASSSYRRPGETQYF
TRBV7-9,TRBJ1-1,-,-,TGTACCAGCAGCTTAGGCCAGGGAGTCCCTGAAGCTTTCTTT,CTSSLGQGVPEAFF
TRBV3-1,TRBJ2-5,-,-,TGTGCCAGCAGCCAAGACTTGCAGGGGACCCAGTACTTC,CASSQDLQGTQYF
TRBV7-2,TRBJ2-5,-,-,TGTGCCAGCAGCTTAGGGGGGCCCCCAGAGACCCAGTACTTC,CASSLGGPPETQYF
TRBV4-1,TRBJ2-3,TRBD2,-,TGCGCCAGCGGCGCGCGTGGGCGGGAGATCACAGATACGCAGTATTTT,CASGARGREITDTQYF
TRBV6-2/TRBV6-3,TRBJ2-2,TRBD1,-,TGTGCCAGCAGTTACTACGGCAGGGGGCACACGAGCACCGGGGAGCTGTTTTTT,CASSYYGRGHTSTGELFF
TRBV7-2,TRBJ2-7,TRBD2,few,TGTGCCAGCAGCTATATGAGCGGGGGGAGCTCCTACGAGCAGTACTTC,CASSYMSGGSSYEQYF
TRBV30,TRBJ2-1,-,few,TGTGCCTGGAGTCTAGGGAGACACAATGAGCAGTTCTTC,CAWSLGRHNEQFF
TRBV4-1,TRBJ2-6,-,-,TGCGCCAGCAGCCAAATGTCGTCTGGGGCCAACGTCCTGACTTTC,CASSQMSSGANVLTF
TRBV15,TRBJ2-7,TRBD1,few,TGTGCCACCAGCTTCGGGCAGGGGGCGTACGAGCAGTACTTC,CATSFGQGAYEQYF
TRBV7-2,TRBJ1-1,-,-,TGTGCTTCGACGACAGATTTGAACACTGAAGCTTTCTTT,CASTTDLNTEAFF
TRBV24-1,TRBJ2-3,TRBD2,few,TGTGCCACCAGTGACCCGACTAGCGCCACAGATACGCAGTATTTT,CATSDPTSATDTQYF
TRBV29-1,TRBJ2-7,TRBD1,-,TGCAGCGGATACCGGGACAGAGAGTACTTC,CSGYRDREYF
TRBV20-1,TRBJ2-1,TRBD2,-,TGCAGTGCTCGGCGGGAGTTCTATTATGAGCAGTTCTTC,CSARREFYYEQFF
TRBV3-1,TRBJ2-3,-,-,TGTGCCAGCAGCCAAGATCAGGGTGGAGGGCCCACAGATACGCAGTATTTT,CASSQDQGGGPTDTQYF
TRBV6-5,TRBJ2-1,-,-,TGTGCCAGCAGTAAGGGGGGTCTCTCCTACAATGAGCAGTTCTTC,CASSKGGLSYNEQFF
TRBV27,TRBJ1-1,-,-,TGTGCCAGCAGTTATTTGATGAACACTGAAGCTTTCTTT,CASSYLMNTEAFF
TRBV4-1,TRBJ2-7,-,-,TGCGCCAGCAGCGCCCGGGATGAGGTCTACGAGCAGTACTTC,CASSARDEVYEQYF
TRBV15,TRBJ2-7,TRBD1,-,TGTGCCACCAGCAGACTGGACAGGGCCCATAACGAGCAGTACTTC,CATSRLDRAHNEQYF
TRBV4-2,TRBJ1-2,TRBD1,few,TGTGCCAGCAGCCCCCGGAGGGGGACAGATGGCTACACCTTC,CASSPRRGTDGYTF
TRBV29-1,TRBJ2-1,-,-,TGCAGCGGCGGCGAAGCGGATGAGCAGTTCTTC,CSGGEADEQFF
TRBV20-1,TRBJ2-7,TRBD2,once,TGCAGTGCTCCCTCGGGACTAGCGGGTGACGAGCAGTACTTC,CSAPSGLAGDEQYF
TRBV6-2/TRBV6-3,TRBJ1-2,-,-,TGTGCCAGCAGTTATACCGAGGAGGGTTTCGGTGGCTACACCTTC,CASSYTEEGFGGYTF
TRBV7-2,TRBJ2-3,TRBD2,-,TGTGCCAGCAGCTTAGAGTCTAGCGGAGGGAACACAGATACGCAGTATTTT,CASSLESSGGNTDTQYF
TRBV24-1,TRBJ2-1,-,-,TGTGCCACCAGTGATCCGGTGGAGCATGAGCAGTTCTTC,CATSDPVEHEQFF
TRBV15,TRBJ2-7,-,-,TGTGCCACCAGCAGAGACCAATCAATCTACGAGCAGTACTTC,CATSRDQSIYEQYF
TRBV28,TRBJ2-7,TRBD1,few,TGTGCCAGCACAACAGGGGGCGCCTACGAGCAGTACTTC,CASTTGGAYEQYF
TRBV29-1,TRBJ1-3,TRBD1,-,TGCAGCGTCGCAGGGGGCCTAAACACCATATATTTT,CSVAGGLNTIYF
TRBV7-9,TRBJ1-2,-,-,TGTGCCAGCAGCTTATACGTAGAATATGGCTACACCTTC,CASSLYVEYGYTF
TRBV2,TRBJ1-4,TRBD1,-,TGTGCCAGCAGATGGACAGGGCGTAGTGAAAAACTGTTTTTT,CASRWTGRSEKLFF
TRBV29-1,TRBJ2-5,-,-,TGCAGCGCATGGACGAGGGCCGAAGAGACCCAGTACTTC,CSAWTRAEETQYF
TRBV7-2,TRBJ2-4,TRBD1,few,TGTGCCAGCAGCTTAGCCGGGACAGGGGACAACATTCAGTACTTC,CASSLAGTGDNIQYF
TRBV7-8,TRBJ2-4,-,-,TGTGCCAGCAGCTTAATACGGACTGGCAACATTCAGTACTTC,CASSLIRTGNIQYF
TRBV7-9,TRBJ2-7,-,few,TGTGCCAGCAGCTTAGATGGGACTCGCTCCTACGAGCAGTACTTC,CASSLDGTRSYEQYF
TRBV28,TRBJ2-7,-,-,TGTGCCAGCAACCCAGACAGATTCTACGAGCAGTACTTC,CASNPDRFYEQYF
TRBV20-1,TRBJ2-7,TRBD1,-,TGCAGTGCTAGTGCGACAGGGGTTTCCTACGAGCAGTACTTC,CSASATGVSYEQYF
TRBV20-1,TRBJ2-7,TRBD1,-,TGCAGTGCTACCGGGGACAGCCCCTACGAGCAGTACTTC,CSATGDSPYEQYF
TRBV4-2,TRBJ2-1,-,-,TGTGCCAGCAGCCAAGATTCGGGGGAACCCTCCTACAATGAGCAGTTCTTC,CASSQDSGEPSYNEQFF